The TCR beta chain described here comes from a study of cytomegalovirus exposure and HLA in healthy donors. Whole-study context: An earlier analysis identified some 110 million unique TCR beta sequences in 150 million to 200 million T cells. Study findings and constraints: Many donors shared some public TCRs, even though most TCR sequences were rare. TCR beta chains numbering under 200 were designated cytomegalovirus-associated. It was reportedly the case that the classifier diagnosed cytomegalovirus status with high specificity and sensitivity.

60 Vbeta and 13 Jbeta primers were used in PCR. The method was immunoSEQ multiplex PCR; TCRdb's version includes in-frame clones alone and lacks a portion of them. The data show around 140,000 clones, about 77% seen once. Turning to this clone: The antigen remains undetermined.

Germline V CDR1 and CDR2: WSHSY, SAAADI. The length of the CDR3 is 17 residues. V dropped 7 bases and J dropped 0 bases, with 19 bases sitting between them. The chain links TRBV10-2 to TRBJ2-1; possibly TRBD1 for D (5 bases). Sequencing was done on a sample of PBMCs. This TCR derives from a woman between 40 and 50 years old in good health and CMV-seronegative. Here the CDR3 reads CASTEIRGMSSYNEQFF. The CDR3 DNA reads TGCGCCAGCACCGAGATAAGGGGAATGAGCTCCTACAATGAGCAGTTCTTC.